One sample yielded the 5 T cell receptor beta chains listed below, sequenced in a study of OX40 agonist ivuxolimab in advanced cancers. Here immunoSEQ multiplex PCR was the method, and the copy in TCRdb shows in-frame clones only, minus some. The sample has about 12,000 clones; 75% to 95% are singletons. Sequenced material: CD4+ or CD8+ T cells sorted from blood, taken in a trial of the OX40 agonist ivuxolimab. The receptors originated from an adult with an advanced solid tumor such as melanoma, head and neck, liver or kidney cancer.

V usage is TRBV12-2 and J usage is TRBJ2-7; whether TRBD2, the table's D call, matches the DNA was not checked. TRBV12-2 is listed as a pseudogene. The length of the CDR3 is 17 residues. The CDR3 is CASRLARRAGECYEQYF. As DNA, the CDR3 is TGTGCAAGTCGCTTAGCGCGGAGGGCGGGAGAGTGTTACGAGCAGTACTTC.

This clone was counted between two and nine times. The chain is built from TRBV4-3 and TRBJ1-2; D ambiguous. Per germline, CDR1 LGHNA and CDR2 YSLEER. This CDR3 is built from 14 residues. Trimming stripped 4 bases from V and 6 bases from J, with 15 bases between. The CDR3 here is CASSPDRWGNGYTF. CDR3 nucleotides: TGCGCCAGCAGCCCGGACCGGTGGGGTAATGGCTACACCTTC.

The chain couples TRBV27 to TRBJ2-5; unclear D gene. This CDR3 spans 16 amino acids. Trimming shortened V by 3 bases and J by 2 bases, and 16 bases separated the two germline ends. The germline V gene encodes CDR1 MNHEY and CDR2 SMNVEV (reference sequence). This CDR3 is CASSFGFATRQETQYF. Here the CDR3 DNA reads TGTGCCAGCAGTTTCGGATTCGCGACCCGGCAAGAGACCCAGTACTTC.

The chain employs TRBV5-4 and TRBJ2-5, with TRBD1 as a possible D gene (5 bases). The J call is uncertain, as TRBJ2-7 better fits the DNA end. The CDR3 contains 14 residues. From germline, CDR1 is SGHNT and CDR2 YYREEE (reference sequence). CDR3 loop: CASSYGTGSYEQYF. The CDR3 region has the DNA TGTGCCAGCAGTTATGGAACAGGCTCCTACGAGCAGTACTTC.

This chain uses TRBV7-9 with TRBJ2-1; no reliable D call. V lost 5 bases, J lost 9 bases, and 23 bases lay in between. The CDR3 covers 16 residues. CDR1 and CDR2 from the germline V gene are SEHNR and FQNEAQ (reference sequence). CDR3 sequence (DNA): TGTGCCAGCAGCCTTTACGACTTACCACCTCGTGGTGAGCAGTTCTTC. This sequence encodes CASSLYDLPPRGEQFF.